Presented here are 14 T cell receptor beta chains from one specimen sequenced in a study of cytomegalovirus exposure and HLA in healthy donors. Assay: immunoSEQ multiplex PCR; the TCRdb copy retains only in-frame clones and omits some. The sample contains around 140,000 clones, about 87% of which appear only once. Source material: PBMCs. The receptors shown here come from a man between 18 and 29 years old in good health and CMV-seropositive.

J is TRBJ1-4 and V is TRBV11-2; D is undetermined. V lost 6 bases, J lost 7 bases, and 6 bases lay in between. Per germline, CDR1 SGHAT and CDR2 FQNNGV. The CDR3 consists of 11 residues. Written as DNA, the CDR3 is TGTGCCAGCAGTTCCGGTGAAAAACTGTTTTTT. It yields the protein CASSSGEKLFF.

The genes are TRBV19 and TRBJ2-7, with D possibly TRBD1 on 6 matching bases. The germline V gene encodes CDR1 LNHDA and CDR2 SQIVND (reference sequence). Trimming shortened V by 1 base and J by 3 bases, and 13 bases separated the two germline ends. The CDR3 spans 15 residues. The CDR3 coding sequence is TGTGCCAGTAGTATAGGAACCCAGGGGAACTACGAGCAGTACTTC. Protein product: CASSIGTQGNYEQYF.

CDR3 in DNA: TGTGCCTGGAGTCTGTCGGACTATGGCTACACCTTC. Its protein is CAWSLSDYGYTF. The V and J genes are TRBV30 and TRBJ1-2; D gene ambiguous. The germline V gene encodes CDR1 GTSNPN and CDR2 SVGIG (reference sequence). The CDR3 is 12 amino acids. With 2 bases removed from V and 3 bases from J, the gap between germline ends came to 7 bases.

This clone is a singleton in its sample. J is TRBJ2-3 and V is TRBV7-3; TRBD1 is a possible D gene (6 bases). Germline V gives CDR1 SGHTA, CDR2 FQGTGA. The CDR3 length is 14 residues. The germline V and J ends were trimmed by 5 bases and 3 bases, with 12 bases remaining between them. For the CDR3, the DNA is TGTGCCAGCAGCCCCGGACAGCCTACAGATACGCAGTATTTT. Residues: CASSPGQPTDTQYF. The entire variable domain, with the rest obtained from reference TRBV7-3 and TRBJ2-3, is as follows: GAGVSQTPSNKVTEKGKYVELRCDPISGHTALYWYRQSLGQGPEFLIYFQGTGAADDSGLPNDRFFAVRPEGSVSTLKIQRTERGDSAVYLCASSPGQPTDTQYFGPGTRLTVL.

The V and J genes are TRBV30 and TRBJ1-2; D uncertain. Germline V lookup: CDR1 GTSNPN, CDR2 SVGIG (reference sequence). The CDR3 has 14 residues. Trimming stripped 7 bases from V and 4 bases from J, with 19 bases between. The CDR3 region is CASNGRGLGYGYTF. DNA for the CDR3: TGTGCCTCTAACGGGAGAGGGCTAGGCTATGGCTACACCTTC.

The chain carries TRBV5-1 and TRBJ1-1, with D possibly TRBD1 on 5 matching bases. The CDR3 runs to 14 residues. The germline gives CDR1 SGHRS, CDR2 YFSETQ. V lost 5 bases and J 6 bases, leaving 17 bases between the germline ends. CDR3 amino acids: CASRGRDSWSEAFF. For the CDR3, the DNA is TGCGCCAGCAGGGGCCGGGACTCCTGGTCTGAAGCTTTCTTT.

The chain is built from TRBV18 and TRBJ2-7; TRBD1 agrees at 9 bases. With 3 bases clipped from V and 1 base from J, the junction kept 7 bases outside the gene matches. The CDR3 length is 16 residues. CDR1 is KGHSH and CDR2 is LQKENI in the germline V gene. The CDR3 sequence is CASSPPDRGGSYEQYF. The CDR3 bases are TGTGCCAGCTCACCCCCGGACAGGGGTGGTTCCTACGAGCAGTACTTC.

The rearrangement uses TRBV6-1 and TRBJ1-1; D gene ambiguous. Germline CDR1 is MNHNS and CDR2 is SASEGT. V lost 1 base, J lost 8 bases, and 11 bases lay in between. The CDR3 extends over 13 amino acids. Here the CDR3 DNA reads TGTGCCAGCAGTGAAGGTAGAGCGGGAGAAGCTTTCTTT. Amino acids: CASSEGRAGEAFF.

The rearrangement links TRBV25-1 to TRBJ2-6; 7 bases are a match to TRBD2. The germline gives CDR1 MGHDK, CDR2 SYGVNS. This CDR3 comprises 16 residues. The ends lost 0 bases at V and 2 bases at J; junction bases unmatched: 1. CDR3 in amino acids: CASSEYGRAGANVLTF. In DNA form, the CDR3 reads TGTGCCAGCAGTGAATATGGGAGGGCTGGGGCCAACGTCCTGACTTTC.

The rearrangement uses TRBV29-1 and TRBJ1-1; no reliable D call. The V end was cut by 4 bases, the J end by 0 bases, with 9 bases between. This CDR3 contains 13 residues. Germline values: CDR1 SQVTM, CDR2 ANQGSEA. CDR3 amino acids: CSVVGEMNTEAFF. CDR3 sequence (DNA): TGCAGCGTTGTGGGCGAAATGAACACTGAAGCTTTCTTT.

This chain uses TRBV2 with TRBJ2-3; D not resolved. This CDR3 has 13 amino acids. Trimming pared 10 bases from V and 1 base from J, leaving 12 bases between. In germline, CDR1 is SNHLY, CDR2 FYNNEI. The CDR3 nucleotides are TGTGCCACCAAGTTAACACGCACAGATACGCAGTATTTT. It encodes CATKLTRTDTQYF.

The rearrangement links TRBV5-1 to TRBJ2-5; TRBD2 matches at 12 bases. CDR1 and CDR2 from the germline V gene are SGHRS and YFSETQ. V lost 4 bases to trimming and J lost 5 bases; unmatched junction nucleotides: 3. The CDR3 sequence is 14 residues long. This CDR3 is CASSLAGGPETQYF. The CDR3 DNA sequence: TGCGCCAGCAGCCTAGCGGGGGGGCCGGAGACCCAGTACTTC.

The genes are TRBV5-1 and TRBJ1-5; possibly TRBD1 for D (5 bases). The germline V gene encodes CDR1 SGHRS and CDR2 YFSETQ. The CDR3 has 15 amino acids. Trimming stripped 4 bases from V and 6 bases from J, with 17 bases between. This CDR3 reads CASSPGTDYGQPQHF. The CDR3 DNA reads TGCGCCAGCAGCCCAGGGACTGACTACGGTCAGCCCCAGCATTTT.

The gene calls are TRBV25-1 and TRBJ2-7, with TRBD1 matching over 9 bases. V lost 1 base and J lost 5; bases outside the gene matches: 9. The CDR3 is made up of 16 amino acids. Germline lookup yields CDR1 MGHDK and CDR2 SYGVNS. The CDR3 DNA sequence: TGTGCCAGCAGTGAATCTGGGACAGGGAATTTGAACGAGCAGTACTTC. Its protein is CASSESGTGNLNEQYF.